This TCR beta chain is drawn from a study of memory CD4+ T cells and cytomegalovirus serostatus. Study findings and constraints: Each of approximately 63 CMV-associated TCRbeta sequences occurred in one to five individuals.

The sort gate was single viable CD3+CD4+CD8-CD45RO+ cells for memory CD4+ T cells. V shed 0 bases, J shed 4 bases, and the junction held 15 bases outside the gene matches. The CDR3 loop spans 18 amino acids. Looked up from germline, CDR1 is SGHRS and CDR2 is YFSETQ. Repertoires were generated with immunoSEQ multiplex PCR, while TCRdb's copy carries only in-frame clones and drops some. The table shows 60,000 or so clones, with under 90% occurring only once. Comment on this clone: Its antigen is not identified.

The rearrangement links TRBV5-1 to TRBJ2-5; 7 bases are a match to TRBD2. This receptor was obtained from an adult in good health and CMV-seronegative. Some clones in this sample may be carry-over from other donors' samples. Sample: memory CD4+ T cells from blood. The DNA for the CDR3 is TGCGCCAGCAGCTTGGGATCTAGCGGAGGTGGGGCCCCAGAGACCCAGTACTTC. It codes for CASSLGSSGGGAPETQYF.